Following are 30 T cell receptor beta chains from one sample sequenced in a study of blood T cell repertoires in COVID-19. The assay was immunoSEQ multiplex PCR, and TCRdb's table has in-frame clones only and misses some. The data contain about 500,000 clones, around nine tenths of them singletons. The material sequenced was peripheral blood. These receptors came from a woman aged 50 to 60 with COVID-19, enrolled during active disease.

The chain combines TRBV4-1 with TRBJ2-7, with D perhaps TRBD1 (6 bases). CDR3 length equals 18 residues. Germline loops: CDR1 MGHRA, CDR2 YSYEKL. Trimming took off 3 bases at V and 2 bases at J, with 23 bases between the two ends. DNA of the CDR3: TGCGCCAGCAGCCAGCAAGGACAGAGAATCGGGATGGCCTACGAGCAGTACTTC. This sequence encodes CASSQQGQRIGMAYEQYF.

The chain couples TRBV7-9 to TRBJ1-6; 10 bases are a match to TRBD1. Trimming at V came to 5 bases and at J to 10 bases, leaving 14 bases not matched to a gene. Germline-derived CDR1 and CDR2 are SEHNR and FQNEAQ (reference sequence). The CDR3 covers 17 residues. CDR3 amino acids: CASSADARDRGRSPLHF. CDR3 DNA sequence: TGTGCCAGCAGCGCTGACGCAAGGGACAGGGGACGGTCACCCCTCCACTTT.

This sequence joins TRBV11-2 and TRBJ1-2, with a weak D call TRBD1 (5 bases). Germline-derived CDR1 and CDR2 are SGHAT and FQNNGV. The CDR3 has 15 residues. Trimming shortened V by 3 bases and J by 7 bases, and 18 bases separated the two germline ends. The CDR3 sequence is CASSFQAPQGGGYTF. DNA for the CDR3: TGTGCCAGCAGCTTTCAGGCGCCTCAGGGAGGTGGCTACACCTTC.

CDR3 residues: CASSLFTSGGADTQYF. The CDR3 DNA is TGTGCCAGCAGTTTATTCACTAGCGGGGGGGCAGATACGCAGTATTTT. The chain has TRBV28 and TRBJ2-3; TRBD2 aligns across 13 bases. J was trimmed by 4 bases and V by 1 base; bases with no gene match: 2. CDR1 and CDR2 (germline): MDHEN, SYDVKM. This CDR3 is built from 16 residues.

The chain uses TRBV5-5 and TRBJ2-2; 8 bases fit TRBD2. This CDR3 region has 16 residues. The junction had 7 bases not matched to a gene; V was cut back by 2 bases and J by 4 bases. Germline V gene data show CDR1 as SGHKS and CDR2 as YYEKEE (reference sequence). DNA of the CDR3: TGTGCCAGCAGCTTACTCGCGGGGGGATCCACCGGGGAGCTGTTTTTT. Translating gives CASSLLAGGSTGELFF.

The rearrangement links TRBV11-2 to TRBJ2-7; D is perhaps TRBD2 (5 bases). The CDR3 spans 11 residues. The germline CDR1 and CDR2 sequences are SGHAT and FQNNGV. V gave up 5 bases and J gave up 6 bases, with 8 bases separating them. The CDR3 loop is CASSRTSEQYF. The CDR3 DNA is TGTGCCAGCAGCCGTACTAGCGAGCAGTACTTC.

The rearrangement links TRBV4-2 to TRBJ1-1; TRBD1 might be the D (5 bases). V dropped 0 bases and J dropped 4 bases, with 12 bases sitting between them. The length of the CDR3 is 15 residues. CDR1 and CDR2 (germline): LGHNA, YNFKEQ. The CDR3 nucleotides read TGTGCCAGCAGCCAAGAGGGGGGGATGGGCACTGAAGCTTTCTTT. Translation: CASSQEGGMGTEAFF.

As to this clone: The sample contains more than one DNA sequence encoding this CDR3. V is TRBV27 and J is TRBJ1-1; D not certain. Germline V gene data show CDR1 as MNHEY and CDR2 as SMNVEV (reference sequence). V lost 2 bases and J 1 base, leaving 5 bases between the germline ends. The CDR3 length is 13 residues. The CDR3, as DNA: TGTGCCAGCAGTTTAAACAGGAACACTGAAGCTTTCTTT. This translates into CASSLNRNTEAFF.

The J gene is TRBJ2-2, the V gene TRBV9; TRBD2 matches 9 bases. With V trimmed by 0 bases and J by 2 bases, 8 bases remained unmatched. Germline assignment: CDR1 SGDLS and CDR2 YYNGEE. CDR3 length: 18 amino acids. The CDR3: CASSVGPGGGANTGELFF. CDR3 sequence (DNA): TGTGCCAGCAGCGTAGGGCCTGGCGGGGGGGCCAACACCGGGGAGCTGTTTTTT.

The chain recombines TRBV5-4 with TRBJ2-7; 7 nucleotides match TRBD2. CDR1 is SGHNT, CDR2 YYREEE, per germline (reference sequence). This CDR3 is built from 15 residues. The J segment lost 1 base and the V segment lost 4 bases, leaving 8 bases of the junction unmatched. DNA of the CDR3: TGTGCCAGCAGCCCCTATGGGGGGGGGTCCTACGAGCAGTACTTC. This translates into CASSPYGGGSYEQYF.

The gene calls are TRBV5-4 and TRBJ2-7; 7 nucleotides line up with TRBD1. After removal of 1 base from V and 5 bases from J, the junction contained 9 bases not matched to a gene. Germline V CDR1 and CDR2: SGHNT, YYREEE (reference sequence). The CDR3 is made up of 15 amino acids. CDR3 in amino acids: CASSLTRDRRDEQYF. The CDR3 DNA reads TGTGCCAGCAGCTTGACCCGGGACAGACGCGACGAGCAGTACTTC.

The CDR3 nucleotides read TGTGCCAGCTCACCAAGCAGGGCGGACACTGAAGCTTTCTTT. It codes for CASSPSRADTEAFF. The chain joins TRBV18 to TRBJ1-1, with D tentatively TRBD1 (5 bases). Deletions cut 2 bases from V and 3 bases from J, with 10 bases between. Per the germline V gene, CDR1 is KGHSH and CDR2 is LQKENI. The CDR3 loop spans 14 amino acids.

The chain carries TRBV2 and TRBJ1-3, with D hard to call. Trimming took off 5 bases at V and 4 bases at J, with 9 bases between the two ends. Germline V gives CDR1 SNHLY, CDR2 FYNNEI. CDR3 size: 13 residues. The chain's CDR3 is CASSTLEGNTIYF. CDR3 DNA: TGTGCCAGCAGTACCTTGGAGGGAAACACCATATATTTT.

The CDR3 region is CASSSDRVNEKLFF. CDR3 DNA sequence: TGTGCCAGCAGCTCCGACAGGGTCAACGAAAAACTGTTTTTT. The rearrangement links TRBV7-2 to TRBJ1-4; 7 positions agree with TRBD1. Germline CDR1 SGHTA, CDR2 FQGNSA. V shed 4 bases, J shed 8 bases, and the junction held 7 bases outside the gene matches. The CDR3 is made up of 14 amino acids. Combining the CDR3 with reference TRBV7-2 and TRBJ1-4 gives the whole variable domain GAGVSQSPSNKVTEKGKDVELRCDPISGHTALYWYRQSLGQGLEFLIYFQGNSAPDKSGLPSDRFSAERTGGSVSTLTIQRTQQEDSAVYLCASSSDRVNEKLFFGSGTQLSVL.

This clone was counted once. This chain uses TRBV4-2 with TRBJ2-7; 7 bases match TRBD2. The CDR3 has 16 residues. CDR1 is LGHNA and CDR2 is YNFKEQ in the germline V gene. V was clipped by 0 bases and J by 3 bases; unmatched bases: 8. This chain's CDR3 is CASSQDLSSGHYEQYF. CDR3 nucleotide sequence: TGTGCCAGCAGCCAAGATTTGTCTAGCGGACACTACGAGCAGTACTTC.

This clone was detected only once. The chain has TRBV3-1 (or the pseudogene TRBV3-2) and TRBJ1-6; TRBD1 might be the D (6 bases). CDR1 LGHDT and CDR2 YNNKEL come from the germline V gene (reference sequence). Trimming pared 6 bases from V and 9 bases from J, leaving 9 bases between. The CDR3 consists of 12 residues. This CDR3 is CASRQQGSPLHF. As DNA, the CDR3 is TGTGCCAGCAGGCAACAGGGTTCACCCCTCCACTTT.

This CDR3 is CASSALGGTDTQYF. The CDR3 coding sequence is TGTGCCAGCAGCGCCCTGGGAGGCACAGATACGCAGTATTTT. J is TRBJ2-3 and V is TRBV9; TRBD2 is a possible D gene (5 bases). CDR3 length: 14 residues. Germline V gene lookup returns CDR1 SGDLS and CDR2 YYNGEE. V was cut by 3 bases and J by 1 base, with 9 bases left in between. The whole variable domain, remainder taken from reference TRBV9 and TRBJ2-3, is DSGVTQTPKHLITATGQRVTLRCSPRSGDLSVYWYQQSLDQGLQFLIQYYNGEERAKGNILERFSAQQFPDLHSELNLSSLELGDSALYFCASSALGGTDTQYFGPGTRLTVL.

The J gene is TRBJ1-2, the V gene TRBV7-6; D is uncertain. The CDR3 is 14 residues long. CDR1 and CDR2 from the germline V gene are SGHVS and FNYEAQ. V dropped 4 bases and J dropped 5 bases, with 14 bases sitting between them. The CDR3 DNA follows: TGTGCCAGCAGCTCCCGGACTGATGGGTATGGCTACACCTTC. The encoded protein is CASSSRTDGYGYTF. Supplemented by reference TRBV7-6 and TRBJ1-2, the full variable domain reads GAGVSQSPRYKVTKRGQDVALRCDPISGHVSLYWYRQALGQGPEFLTYFNYEAQQDKSGLPNDRFSAERPEGSISTLTIQRTEQRDSAMYRCASSSRTDGYGYTFGSGTRLTVV.

V gene TRBV4-1 combines with J gene TRBJ2-4; D is unresolved. The germline V gene encodes CDR1 MGHRA and CDR2 YSYEKL. The V gene lost 4 bases and the J gene lost 2 bases, with 18 bases spanning the gap. This CDR3 is 17 amino acids long. The CDR3, as DNA: TGCGCCAGCAGCCTTCACCCCCCCCCGAGGACCAAAAACATTCAGTACTTC. Protein product: CASSLHPPPRTKNIQYF.

This clone appeared a single time. The sample holds other DNA sequences that translate to the same CDR3. The CDR3 is CASSSPGQNYEQYF. DNA of the CDR3: TGTGCCAGCAGCTCCCCGGGACAGAACTACGAGCAGTACTTC. V is TRBV5-4 and J is TRBJ2-7; TRBD1 aligns across 7 bases. V was pared by 3 bases and J by 3 bases, with 6 bases of the junction left unmatched. Germline values: CDR1 SGHNT, CDR2 YYREEE (reference sequence). This CDR3 is 14 amino acids long.

As DNA, the CDR3 is TGTGCCAGCAGCCAAATAGGGACAGGGGCGGGGGGTCAGCAGTACTTC. Translation gives CASSQIGTGAGGQQYF. The V and J genes are TRBV14 and TRBJ2-7; 10 bases agree with TRBD1. CDR1 and CDR2 (germline): SGHDN, FVKESK. Losses at the gene ends were 2 bases for V and 8 bases for J; bases not matched to a gene: 12. This CDR3 has 16 residues.

V gene TRBV5-5 combines with J gene TRBJ2-7, with TRBD1 as a possible D gene (5 bases). Germline lookup yields CDR1 SGHKS and CDR2 YYEKEE (reference sequence). Trimming removed 0 bases from V and 3 bases from J, with 16 bases in between. The CDR3 is made up of 16 amino acids. The CDR3 reads CASSLGGDLGLYEQYF. In DNA, the CDR3 is TGTGCCAGCAGCTTGGGGGGCGACCTAGGCCTCTACGAGCAGTACTTC.

This clone was picked up a small number of times. The chain is built from TRBV7-3 and TRBJ2-3, with D possibly being TRBD2 (5 bases). The CDR3 sequence is 15 residues long. CDR1 is SGHTA and CDR2 is FQGTGA in the germline V gene. V was trimmed by 5 bases and J by 4 bases, leaving 16 bases between them. CDR3 amino acids: CASSLGLGEADTQYF. The CDR3 DNA follows: TGTGCCAGCAGCCTTGGCCTCGGGGAAGCAGATACGCAGTATTTT.

The CDR3 spells CASSVSSRAGELFF. Written as DNA, the CDR3 is TGTGCCAGCAGTGTGTCTAGCCGCGCCGGGGAGCTGTTTTTT. V and J are TRBV2 and TRBJ2-2, with D possibly matching TRBD2 (5 bases). The ends were cut back, 4 bases at V and 6 bases at J, with 12 bases in the middle. This CDR3 is 14 amino acids long. Per the germline V gene, CDR1 is SNHLY and CDR2 is FYNNEI.

The chain uses TRBV24-1 and TRBJ2-1, with TRBD2 identical over 11 bases. Germline V gene lookup returns CDR1 KGHDR and CDR2 SFDVKD. This CDR3 region has 16 residues. V lost 6 bases and J lost 0; bases outside the gene matches: 3. CDR3 coding DNA: TGTGCCACCAGTTCTAGCGGGGGGTCCTCCTACAATGAGCAGTTCTTC. This encodes CATSSSGGSSYNEQFF.

This chain joins TRBV19 and TRBJ1-4; the match to TRBD1 covers 10 bases. CDR3 length: 16 amino acids. The germline V gene encodes CDR1 LNHDA and CDR2 SQIVND (reference sequence). V dropped 6 bases and J dropped 8; count of bases not matched to a gene: 12. The CDR3 spells CASRNPRDRGGEKLFF. The CDR3, as DNA: TGTGCCAGTAGAAACCCCCGGGACAGGGGAGGAGAAAAACTGTTTTTT.

CDR3 sequence (DNA): TGTGCCAGCAGCGCTAGCGGGGGGCCCTACGAGCAGTACTTC. Its translation is CASSASGGPYEQYF. The rearrangement uses TRBV2 and TRBJ2-7; 11 positions match TRBD2. V lost 6 bases and J lost 2; bases outside the gene matches: 3. Germline V gene lookup returns CDR1 SNHLY and CDR2 FYNNEI. The CDR3 spans 14 residues.

This sequence joins TRBV11-3 and TRBJ2-1; possible D gene TRBD2, 5 bases. Germline CDR1 and CDR2: SGHNT and YENEEA. This CDR3 region has 13 residues. Deletions cut 3 bases from V and 5 bases from J, with 8 bases between. CDR3 sequence: CASSFGEHNEQFF. Written as DNA, the CDR3 is TGTGCCAGCAGCTTTGGGGAGCACAATGAGCAGTTCTTC.

The chain is built from TRBV5-1 and TRBJ2-2; 12 bases map to TRBD1. Germline assignment: CDR1 SGHRS and CDR2 YFSETQ. The CDR3 sequence is 18 residues long. Trimming at V came to 0 bases and at J to 7 bases, leaving 10 bases not matched to a gene. The CDR3 sequence: CASSLAYAGQGAGGELFF. The CDR3 region has the DNA TGCGCCAGCAGCTTGGCCTACGCGGGACAGGGGGCCGGCGGGGAGCTGTTTTTT.

The chain is built from TRBV19 and TRBJ1-1, with D maybe TRBD1 (6 bases). The ends were cut back, 8 bases at V and 11 bases at J, with 12 bases in the middle. The CDR3 sequence is 10 residues long. The germline gives CDR1 LNHDA, CDR2 SQIVND (reference sequence). The CDR3 region is CASGNRAAFF. DNA for the CDR3: TGTGCCAGTGGAAACAGGGCTGCTTTCTTT.